The 8 T cell receptor beta chains given below trace back to one sample, sequenced in a study of glioma-infiltrating T cells after dendritic cell vaccination. Regarding time point: after dendritic cell vaccination, including at tumor progression/relapse. TCRdb keeps only in-frame clones here, not all; method: immunoSEQ multiplex PCR. The sample lists approximately 90,000 clones, roughly four fifths occurring once. The input for sequencing was blood, taken after dendritic cell vaccination. Every receptor here comes from a human donor with glioblastoma.

The rearrangement uses TRBV6-1 and TRBJ2-7; no firm D call. The V gene lost 4 bases and the J gene lost 0 bases, with 13 bases spanning the gap. The CDR3 runs 15 residues. The germline V gene encodes CDR1 MNHNS and CDR2 SASEGT. Here the CDR3 reads CASSGLRLSSYEQYF. The DNA for the CDR3 is TGTGCCAGCAGTGGCCTGAGATTAAGCTCCTACGAGCAGTACTTC.

This chain connects TRBV5-1 to TRBJ2-5, with D possibly being TRBD1 (5 bases). Trimming left V 0 bases short and J 2 bases short, with 20 bases between. The CDR3 is 18 residues long. Per germline, CDR1 SGHRS and CDR2 YFSETQ. CDR3 sequence reads: CASSLEPRQNNLQETQYF. CDR3 nucleotides: TGCGCCAGCAGCTTGGAACCGAGACAGAACAACTTACAAGAGACCCAGTACTTC. Full variable domain (remainder filled in from reference TRBV5-1 and TRBJ2-5): KAGVTQTPRYLIKTRGQQVTLSCSPISGHRSVSWYQQTPGQGLQFLFEYFSETQRNKGNFPGRFSGRQFSNSRSEMNVSTLELGDSALYLCASSLEPRQNNLQETQYFGPGTRLLVL.

The rearrangement uses TRBV6-1 and TRBJ1-6; D not certain. The V end was cut by 7 bases, the J end by 2 bases, with 9 bases between. This CDR3 spans 14 amino acids. Germline lookup yields CDR1 MNHNS and CDR2 SASEGT. CDR3 nucleotide sequence: TGTGCCAGCACCCGCAGGACCTATAATTCACCCCTCCACTTT. It specifies CASTRRTYNSPLHF.

This clone occurred once. The V and J genes are TRBV9 and TRBJ2-2, with 10 bases fitting TRBD2. The trim removed 4 bases at V and 4 bases at J, leaving 7 bases unmatched. Germline V gene sequence: CDR1 SGDLS, CDR2 YYNGEE. This CDR3 has 16 residues. The CDR3 coding sequence is TGTGCCAGCAGCCCCACTAGCGGGAAGTCCACCGGGGAGCTGTTTTTT. Protein sequence: CASSPTSGKSTGELFF.

This clone has a handful of counts. The J gene is TRBJ2-7, the V gene TRBV27; TRBD2 aligns across 8 bases. The length of the CDR3 is 15 residues. Germline V gives CDR1 MNHEY, CDR2 SMNVEV (reference sequence). V lost 4 bases to trimming and J lost 3 bases; unmatched junction nucleotides: 8. The CDR3 DNA sequence: TGTGCCAGCAGTTCCGCAGCGGGAGAGGTCTACGAGCAGTACGTC. Encoded protein: CASSSAAGEVYEQYV.

J is TRBJ2-1 and V is TRBV2; D remains unclear. V dropped 3 bases and J dropped 2 bases, with 14 bases sitting between them. This CDR3 contains 16 residues. Germline CDR1 reads SNHLY; CDR2 reads FYNNEI. The CDR3 DNA sequence: TGTGCCAGCAGTGACGGTCCGGGTGCAACCTACAATGAGCAGTTCTTC. Protein sequence: CASSDGPGATYNEQFF.

The chain carries TRBV4-2 and TRBJ2-7; D may be TRBD2 (7 bases). V was trimmed by 0 bases and J by 3 bases, leaving 12 bases between them. Germline V gives CDR1 LGHNA, CDR2 YNFKEQ. The CDR3 extends over 15 amino acids. CDR3 bases: TGTGCCAGCAGCCAAGAAGGGGGGGGCTTCTACGAGCAGTACTTC. Its translation is CASSQEGGGFYEQYF.

V gene TRBV6-5 combines with J gene TRBJ2-5, with 7 bases fitting TRBD1. This CDR3 is built from 16 residues. V lost 0 bases and J lost 5; bases outside the gene matches: 9. Germline V lookup: CDR1 MNHEY, CDR2 SVGAGI. CDR3 coding DNA: TGTGCCAGCAGTTACTCGAATCAAGGGGGCAGGGAGACCCAGTACTTC. This translates into CASSYSNQGGRETQYF.